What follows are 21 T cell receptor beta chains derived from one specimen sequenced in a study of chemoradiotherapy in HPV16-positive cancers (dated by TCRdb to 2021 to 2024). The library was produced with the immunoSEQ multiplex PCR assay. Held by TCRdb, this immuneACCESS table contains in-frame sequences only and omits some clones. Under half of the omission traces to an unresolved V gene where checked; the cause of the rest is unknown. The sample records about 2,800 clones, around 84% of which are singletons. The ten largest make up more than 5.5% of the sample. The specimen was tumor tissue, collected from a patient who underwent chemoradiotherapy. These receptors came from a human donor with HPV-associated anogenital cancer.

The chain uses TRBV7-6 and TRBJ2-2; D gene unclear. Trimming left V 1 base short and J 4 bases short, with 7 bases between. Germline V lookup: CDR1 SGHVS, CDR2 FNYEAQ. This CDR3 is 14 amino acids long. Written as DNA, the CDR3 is TGTGCCAGCAGCTTAGTTTTGGGCACCGGGGAGCTGTTTTTT. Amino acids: CASSLVLGTGELFF. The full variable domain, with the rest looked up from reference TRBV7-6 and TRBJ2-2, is GAGVSQSPRYKVTKRGQDVALRCDPISGHVSLYWYRQALGQGPEFLTYFNYEAQQDKSGLPNDRFSAERPEGSISTLTIQRTEQRDSAMYRCASSLVLGTGELFFGEGSRLTVL.

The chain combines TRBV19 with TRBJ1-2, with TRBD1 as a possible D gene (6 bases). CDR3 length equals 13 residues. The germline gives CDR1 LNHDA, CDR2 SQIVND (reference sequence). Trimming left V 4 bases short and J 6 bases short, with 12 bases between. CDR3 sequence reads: CASSTSGDHGYTF. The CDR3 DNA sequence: TGTGCCAGTAGTACCTCAGGGGACCATGGCTACACCTTC.

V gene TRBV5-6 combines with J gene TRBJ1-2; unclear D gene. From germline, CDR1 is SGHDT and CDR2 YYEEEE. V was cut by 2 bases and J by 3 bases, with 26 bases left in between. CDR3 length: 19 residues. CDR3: CASSFGLLLPVSKHYGYTF. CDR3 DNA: TGTGCCAGCAGCTTTGGTCTTCTACTGCCTGTGTCTAAACACTATGGCTACACCTTC. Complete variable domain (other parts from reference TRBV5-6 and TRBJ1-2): DAGVTQSPTHLIKTRGQQVTLRCSPKSGHDTVSWYQQALGQGPQFIFQYYEEEERQRGNFPDRFSGHQFPNYSSELNVNALLLGDSALYLCASSFGLLLPVSKHYGYTFGSGTRLTVV.

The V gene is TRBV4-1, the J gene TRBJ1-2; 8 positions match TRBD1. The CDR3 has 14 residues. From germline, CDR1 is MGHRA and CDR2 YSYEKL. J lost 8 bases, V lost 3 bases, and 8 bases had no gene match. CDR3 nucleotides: TGCGCCAGCAGCCACGGGGACAGGCTGGGAGGCTACACCTTC. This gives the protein CASSHGDRLGGYTF.

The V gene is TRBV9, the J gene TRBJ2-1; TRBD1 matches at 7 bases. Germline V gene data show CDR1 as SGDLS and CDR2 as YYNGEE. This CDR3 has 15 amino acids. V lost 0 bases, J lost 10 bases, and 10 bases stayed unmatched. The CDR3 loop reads CASSVELRQGGEQFF. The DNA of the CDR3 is TGTGCCAGCAGCGTAGAACTCAGACAGGGCGGGGAGCAGTTCTTC.

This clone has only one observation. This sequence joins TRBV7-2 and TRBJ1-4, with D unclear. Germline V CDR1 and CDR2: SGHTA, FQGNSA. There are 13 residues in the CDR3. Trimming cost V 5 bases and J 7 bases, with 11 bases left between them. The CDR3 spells CASSPRTGEKLFF. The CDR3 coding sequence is TGTGCCAGCAGCCCCAGGACGGGTGAAAAACTGTTTTTT.

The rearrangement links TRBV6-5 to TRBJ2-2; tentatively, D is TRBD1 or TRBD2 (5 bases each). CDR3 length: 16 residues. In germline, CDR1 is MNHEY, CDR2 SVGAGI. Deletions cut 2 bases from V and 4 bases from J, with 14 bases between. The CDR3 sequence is CASSYLRKGSTGELFF. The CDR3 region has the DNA TGTGCCAGCAGTTACCTTCGAAAGGGGAGCACCGGGGAGCTGTTTTTT.

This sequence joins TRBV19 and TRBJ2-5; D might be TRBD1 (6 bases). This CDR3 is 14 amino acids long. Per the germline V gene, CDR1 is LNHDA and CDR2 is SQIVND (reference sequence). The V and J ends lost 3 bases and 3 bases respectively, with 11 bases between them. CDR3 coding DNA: TGTGCCAGTAGTATGGTGGCAGGGGAAGAGACCCAGTACTTC. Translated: CASSMVAGEETQYF.

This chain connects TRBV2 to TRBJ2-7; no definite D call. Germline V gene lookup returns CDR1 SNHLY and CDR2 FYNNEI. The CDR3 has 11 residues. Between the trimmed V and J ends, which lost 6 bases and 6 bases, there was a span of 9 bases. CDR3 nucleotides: TGTGCCAGCAGGAGAATCGTCGAGCAGTACTTC. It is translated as CASRRIVEQYF.

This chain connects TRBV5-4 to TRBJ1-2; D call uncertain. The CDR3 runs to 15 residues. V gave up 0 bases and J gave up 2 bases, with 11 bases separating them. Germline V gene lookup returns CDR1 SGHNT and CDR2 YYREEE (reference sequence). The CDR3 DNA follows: TGTGCCAGCAGCTTGGGAGGGTTAGAGAACTATGGCTACACCTTC. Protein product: CASSLGGLENYGYTF.

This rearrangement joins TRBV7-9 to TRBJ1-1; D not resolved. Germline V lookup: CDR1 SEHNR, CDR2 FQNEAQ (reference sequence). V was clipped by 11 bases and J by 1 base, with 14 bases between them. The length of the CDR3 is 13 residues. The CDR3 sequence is CAFKRLENTEAFF. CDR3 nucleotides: TGTGCCTTCAAACGGTTAGAGAACACTGAAGCTTTCTTT. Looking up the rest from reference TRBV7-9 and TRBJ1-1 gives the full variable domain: DTGVSQNPRHKITKRGQNVTFRCDPISEHNRLYWYRQTLGQGPEFLTYFQNEAQLEKSRLLSDRFSAERPKGSFSTLEIQRTEQGDSAMYLCAFKRLENTEAFFGQGTRLTVV.

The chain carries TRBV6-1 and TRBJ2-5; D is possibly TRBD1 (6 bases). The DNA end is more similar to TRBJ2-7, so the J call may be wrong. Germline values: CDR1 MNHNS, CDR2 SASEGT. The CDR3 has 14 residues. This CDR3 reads CASRALGRGYEQYF. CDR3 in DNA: TGTGCCAGCAGGGCTCTGGGCAGGGGCTACGAGCAGTACTTC.

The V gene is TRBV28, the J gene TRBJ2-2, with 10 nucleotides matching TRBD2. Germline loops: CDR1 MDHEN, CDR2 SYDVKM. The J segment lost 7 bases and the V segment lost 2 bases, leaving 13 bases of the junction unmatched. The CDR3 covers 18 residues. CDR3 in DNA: TGTGCCAGCAGTTTACGTCGTGACAGCGGGGGGGCCCACGGGGAGCTGTTTTTT. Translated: CASSLRRDSGGAHGELFF.

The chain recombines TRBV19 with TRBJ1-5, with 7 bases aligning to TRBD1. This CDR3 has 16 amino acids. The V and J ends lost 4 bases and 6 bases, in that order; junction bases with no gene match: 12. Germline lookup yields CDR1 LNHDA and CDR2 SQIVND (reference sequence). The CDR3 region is CASSTTSRGLGQPQHF. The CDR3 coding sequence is TGTGCCAGTAGTACCACCTCGAGGGGGCTGGGTCAGCCCCAGCATTTT.

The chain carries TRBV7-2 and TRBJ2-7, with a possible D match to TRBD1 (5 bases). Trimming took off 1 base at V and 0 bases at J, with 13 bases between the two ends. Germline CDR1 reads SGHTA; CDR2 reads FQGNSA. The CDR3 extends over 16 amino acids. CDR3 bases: TGTGCCAGCAGCTTAGGTGGATCGCAGGGCTCCTACGAGCAGTACTTC. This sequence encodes CASSLGGSQGSYEQYF.

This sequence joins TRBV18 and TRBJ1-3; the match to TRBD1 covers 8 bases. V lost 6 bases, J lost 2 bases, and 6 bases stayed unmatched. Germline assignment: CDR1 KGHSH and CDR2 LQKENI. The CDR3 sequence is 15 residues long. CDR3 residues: CASSLQTGAGNTIYF. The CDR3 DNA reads TGTGCCAGCTCGCTCCAGACAGGGGCTGGAAACACCATATATTTT.

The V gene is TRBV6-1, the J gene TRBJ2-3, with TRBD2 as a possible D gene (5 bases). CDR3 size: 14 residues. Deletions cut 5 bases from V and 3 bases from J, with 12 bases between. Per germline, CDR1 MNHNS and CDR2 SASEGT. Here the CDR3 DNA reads TGTGCCAGCAGTCCGCGGGTGGGGACAGATACGCAGTATTTT. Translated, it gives CASSPRVGTDTQYF.

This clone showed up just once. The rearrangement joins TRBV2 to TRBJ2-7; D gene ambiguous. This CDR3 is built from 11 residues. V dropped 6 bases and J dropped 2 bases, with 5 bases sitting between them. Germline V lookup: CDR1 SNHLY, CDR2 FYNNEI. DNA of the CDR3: TGTGCCAGCAGGATTGCCTACGAGCAGTACTTC. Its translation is CASRIAYEQYF. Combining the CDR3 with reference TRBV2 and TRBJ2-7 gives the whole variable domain EPEVTQTPSHQVTQMGQEVILRCVPISNHLYFYWYRQILGQKVEFLVSFYNNEISEKSEIFDDQFSVERPDGSNFTLKIRSTKLEDSAMYFCASRIAYEQYFGPGTRLTVT.

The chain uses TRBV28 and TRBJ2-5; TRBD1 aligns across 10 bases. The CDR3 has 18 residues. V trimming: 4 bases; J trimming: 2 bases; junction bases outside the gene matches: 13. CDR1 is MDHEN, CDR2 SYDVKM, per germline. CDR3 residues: CASSSWRGGTGEQETQYF. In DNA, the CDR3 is TGTGCCAGCAGTTCCTGGAGGGGGGGGACAGGGGAACAAGAGACCCAGTACTTC.

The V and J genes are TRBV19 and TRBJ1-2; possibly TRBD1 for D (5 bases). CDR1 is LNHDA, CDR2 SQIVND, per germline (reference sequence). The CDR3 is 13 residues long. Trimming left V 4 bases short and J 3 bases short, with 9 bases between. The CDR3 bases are TGTGCCAGTAGTAGAGGGGACGACTATGGCTACACCTTC. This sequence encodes CASSRGDDYGYTF.

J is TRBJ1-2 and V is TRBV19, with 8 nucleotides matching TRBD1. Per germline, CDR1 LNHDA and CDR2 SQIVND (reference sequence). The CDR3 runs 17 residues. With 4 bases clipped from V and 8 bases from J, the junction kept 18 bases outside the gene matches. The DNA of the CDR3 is TGTGCCAGTAGTACAGGACTACCGGACAGGGCGTCGACAGGCTACACCTTC. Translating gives CASSTGLPDRASTGYTF.